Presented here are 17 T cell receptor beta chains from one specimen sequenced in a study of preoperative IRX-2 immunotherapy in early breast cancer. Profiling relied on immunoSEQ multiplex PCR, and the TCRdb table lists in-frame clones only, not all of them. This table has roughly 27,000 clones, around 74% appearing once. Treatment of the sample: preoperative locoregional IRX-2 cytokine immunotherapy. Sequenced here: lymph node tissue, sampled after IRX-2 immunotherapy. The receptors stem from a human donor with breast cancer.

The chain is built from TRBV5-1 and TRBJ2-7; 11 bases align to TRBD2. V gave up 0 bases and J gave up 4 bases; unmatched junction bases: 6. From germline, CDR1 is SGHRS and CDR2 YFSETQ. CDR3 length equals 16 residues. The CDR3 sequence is CASSLGSTSGIYEQYF. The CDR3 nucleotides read TGCGCCAGCAGCTTGGGATCGACTAGCGGGATATACGAGCAGTACTTC.

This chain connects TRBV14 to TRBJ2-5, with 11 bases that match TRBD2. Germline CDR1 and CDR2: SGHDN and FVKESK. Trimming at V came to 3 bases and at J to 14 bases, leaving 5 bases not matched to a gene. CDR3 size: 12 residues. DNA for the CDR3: TGTGCCAGCAGCCACGGACTAGCGGGCCCTTACTTC. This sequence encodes CASSHGLAGPYF.

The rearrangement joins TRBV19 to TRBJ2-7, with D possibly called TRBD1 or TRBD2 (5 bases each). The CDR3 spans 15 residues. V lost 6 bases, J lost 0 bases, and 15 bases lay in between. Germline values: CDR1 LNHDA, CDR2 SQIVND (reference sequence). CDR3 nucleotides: TGTGCCAGTAGCAACCAGGGACGTAGCTCCTACGAGCAGTACTTC. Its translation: CASSNQGRSSYEQYF.

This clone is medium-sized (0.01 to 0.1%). CDR3 sequence reads: CASSEVYNEQFF. For the CDR3, the DNA is TGTGCCAGCAGTGAAGTTTACAATGAGCAGTTCTTC. The J gene is TRBJ2-1, the V gene TRBV6-1, with D unclear. This CDR3 region has 12 residues. Germline V gene sequence: CDR1 MNHNS, CDR2 SASEGT. The ends were cut back, 1 base at V and 4 bases at J, with 2 bases in the middle.

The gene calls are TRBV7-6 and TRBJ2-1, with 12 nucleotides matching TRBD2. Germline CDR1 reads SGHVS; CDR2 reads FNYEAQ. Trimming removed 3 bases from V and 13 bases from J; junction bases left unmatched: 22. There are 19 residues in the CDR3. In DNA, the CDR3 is TGTGCCAGCAGCTTGGATTGGGGAGCTAGCGGGAGGGCAAGGACAAAACAGTTCTTC. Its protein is CASSLDWGASGRARTKQFF.

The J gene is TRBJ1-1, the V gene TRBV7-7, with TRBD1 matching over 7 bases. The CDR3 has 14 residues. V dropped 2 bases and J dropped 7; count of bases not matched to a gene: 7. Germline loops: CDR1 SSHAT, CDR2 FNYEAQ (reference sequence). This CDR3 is CASSLLNRGGEAFF. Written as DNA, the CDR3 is TGTGCCAGCAGCTTACTTAACAGGGGTGGTGAAGCTTTCTTT.

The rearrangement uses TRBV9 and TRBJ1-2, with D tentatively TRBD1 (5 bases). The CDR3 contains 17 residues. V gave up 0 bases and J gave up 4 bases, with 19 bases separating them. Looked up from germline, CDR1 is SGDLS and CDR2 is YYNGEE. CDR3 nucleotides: TGTGCCAGCAGCGTAGACGAGGGGCGGACTTTAACCTATGGCTACACCTTC. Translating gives CASSVDEGRTLTYGYTF.

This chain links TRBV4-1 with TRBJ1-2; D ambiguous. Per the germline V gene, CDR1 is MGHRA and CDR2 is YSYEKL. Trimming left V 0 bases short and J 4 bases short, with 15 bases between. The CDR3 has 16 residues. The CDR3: CASSQDSLGDPYGYTF. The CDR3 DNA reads TGCGCCAGCAGCCAAGATTCGCTCGGAGATCCCTATGGCTACACCTTC.

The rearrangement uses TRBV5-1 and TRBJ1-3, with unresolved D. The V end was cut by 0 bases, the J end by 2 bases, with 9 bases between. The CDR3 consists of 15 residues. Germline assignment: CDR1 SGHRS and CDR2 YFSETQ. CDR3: CASSLAERAGNTIYF. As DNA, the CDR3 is TGCGCCAGCAGCTTGGCCGAGAGGGCTGGAAACACCATATATTTT.

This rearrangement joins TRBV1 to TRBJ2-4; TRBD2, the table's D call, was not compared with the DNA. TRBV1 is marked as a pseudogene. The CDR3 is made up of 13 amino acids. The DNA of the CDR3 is TGCGCCAGCAGCCCACCGGGACTGAACATTCAGTACTTC. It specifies CASSPPGLNIQYF.

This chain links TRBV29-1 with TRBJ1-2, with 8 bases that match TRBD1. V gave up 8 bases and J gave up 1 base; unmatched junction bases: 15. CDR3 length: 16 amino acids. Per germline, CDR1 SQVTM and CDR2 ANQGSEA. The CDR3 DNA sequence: TGCAGCACCTGGGTTGACAGGGGTGGAGGTAACTATGGCTACACCTTC. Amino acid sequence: CSTWVDRGGGNYGYTF.

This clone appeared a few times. Written as DNA, the CDR3 is TGTGCCAGCAGCTTCCGGGACAGGCCCCAAGAGACCCAGTACTTC. This sequence encodes CASSFRDRPQETQYF. The V call is TRBV11-3, the J call TRBJ2-5, with TRBD1 matching 8 bases. CDR3 length equals 15 residues. In germline, CDR1 is SGHNT, CDR2 YENEEA. V lost 3 bases and J lost 1; bases outside the gene matches: 4.

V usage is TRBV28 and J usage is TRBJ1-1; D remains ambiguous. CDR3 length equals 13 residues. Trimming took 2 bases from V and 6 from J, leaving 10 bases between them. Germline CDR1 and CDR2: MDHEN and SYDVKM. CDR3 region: CASSLSSRPEAFF. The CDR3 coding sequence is TGTGCCAGCAGTTTAAGTTCACGACCTGAAGCTTTCTTT.

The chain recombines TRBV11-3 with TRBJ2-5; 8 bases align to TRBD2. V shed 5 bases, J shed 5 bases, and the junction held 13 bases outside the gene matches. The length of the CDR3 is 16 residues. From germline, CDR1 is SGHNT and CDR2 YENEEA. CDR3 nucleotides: TGTGCCAGCAGCCCCCAACTAGCGGACCTCGGGGAGACCCAGTACTTC. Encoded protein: CASSPQLADLGETQYF.

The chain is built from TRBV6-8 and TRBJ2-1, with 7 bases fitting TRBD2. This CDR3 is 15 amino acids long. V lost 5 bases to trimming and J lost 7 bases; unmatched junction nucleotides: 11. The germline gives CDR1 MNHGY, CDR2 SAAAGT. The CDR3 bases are TGTGCCAGCAGTGGTTATCGGGGGGTAGTAAATGAGCAGTTCTTC. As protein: CASSGYRGVVNEQFF.

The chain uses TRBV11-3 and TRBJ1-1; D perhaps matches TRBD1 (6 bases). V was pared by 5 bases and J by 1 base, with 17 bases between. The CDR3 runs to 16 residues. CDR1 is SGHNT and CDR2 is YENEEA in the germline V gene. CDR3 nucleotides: TGTGCCAGCAGCCGTAGATCCAGGGGACGGAACACTGAAGCTTTCTTT. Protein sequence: CASSRRSRGRNTEAFF. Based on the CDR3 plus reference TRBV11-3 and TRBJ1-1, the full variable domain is EAGVVQSPRYKIIEKKQPVAFWCNPISGHNTLYWYLQNLGQGPELLIRYENEEAVDDSQLPKDRFSAERLKGVDSTLKIQPAELGDSAVYLCASSRRSRGRNTEAFFGQGTRLTVV.

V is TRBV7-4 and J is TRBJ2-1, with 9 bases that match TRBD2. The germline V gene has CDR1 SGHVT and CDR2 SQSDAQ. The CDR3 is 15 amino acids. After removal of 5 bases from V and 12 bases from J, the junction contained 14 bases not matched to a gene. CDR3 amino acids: CASSGASGKTQMQFF. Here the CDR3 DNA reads TGTGCCAGCAGCGGGGCTAGCGGGAAAACCCAGATGCAGTTCTTC.